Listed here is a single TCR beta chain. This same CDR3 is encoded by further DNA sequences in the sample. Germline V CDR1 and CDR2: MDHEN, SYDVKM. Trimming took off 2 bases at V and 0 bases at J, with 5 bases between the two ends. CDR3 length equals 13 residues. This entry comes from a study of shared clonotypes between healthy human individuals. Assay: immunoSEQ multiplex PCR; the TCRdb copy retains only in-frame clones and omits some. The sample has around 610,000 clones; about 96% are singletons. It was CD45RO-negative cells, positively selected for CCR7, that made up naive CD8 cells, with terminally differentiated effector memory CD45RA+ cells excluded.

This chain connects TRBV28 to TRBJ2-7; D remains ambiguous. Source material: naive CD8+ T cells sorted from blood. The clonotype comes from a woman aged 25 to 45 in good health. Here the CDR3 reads CASSLGGSYEQYF. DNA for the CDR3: TGTGCCAGCAGTTTAGGCGGCTCCTACGAGCAGTACTTC.